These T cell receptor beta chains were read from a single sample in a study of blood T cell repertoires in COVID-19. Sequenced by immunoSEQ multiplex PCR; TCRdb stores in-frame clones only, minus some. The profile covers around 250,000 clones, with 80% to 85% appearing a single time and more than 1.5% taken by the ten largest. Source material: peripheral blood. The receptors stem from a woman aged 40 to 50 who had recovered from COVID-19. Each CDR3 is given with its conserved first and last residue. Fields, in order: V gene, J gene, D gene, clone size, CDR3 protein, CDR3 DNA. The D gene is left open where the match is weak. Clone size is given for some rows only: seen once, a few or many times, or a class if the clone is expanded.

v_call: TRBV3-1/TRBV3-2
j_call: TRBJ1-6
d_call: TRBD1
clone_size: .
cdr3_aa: CASSHSDRDNSPLHF
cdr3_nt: TGTGCCAGCAGCCATTCTGACAGGGATAATTCACCCCTCCACTTT

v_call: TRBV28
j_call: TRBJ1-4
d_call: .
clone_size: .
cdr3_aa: CASSRPGRGRVNEKLFF
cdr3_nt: TGTGCCAGCAGCCGGCCAGGGCGGGGAAGGGTAAATGAAAAACTGTTTTTT

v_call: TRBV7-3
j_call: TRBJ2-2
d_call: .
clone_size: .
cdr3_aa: CASSLTLGQGITGELFF
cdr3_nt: TGTGCCAGCAGCTTAACGTTGGGGCAGGGAATCACCGGGGAGCTGTTTTTT

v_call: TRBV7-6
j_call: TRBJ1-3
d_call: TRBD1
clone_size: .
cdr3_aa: CASSFTGGAGNTIYF
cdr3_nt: TGTGCCAGCAGCTTTACAGGGGGAGCAGGAAACACCATATATTTT

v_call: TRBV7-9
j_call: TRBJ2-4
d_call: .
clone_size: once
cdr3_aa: CASSLGGWTVVGNIQYF
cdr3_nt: TGTGCCAGCAGCTTAGGAGGATGGACAGTAGTCGGAAACATTCAGTACTTC

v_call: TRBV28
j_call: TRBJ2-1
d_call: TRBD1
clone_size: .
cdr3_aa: CASLTGNNEQFF
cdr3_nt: TGTGCCAGTTTGACAGGGAACAATGAGCAGTTCTTC

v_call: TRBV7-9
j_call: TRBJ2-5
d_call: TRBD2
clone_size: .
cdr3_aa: CASSRISGAPETQYF
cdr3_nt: TGTGCCAGCAGCAGGATTAGCGGGGCCCCAGAGACCCAGTACTTC

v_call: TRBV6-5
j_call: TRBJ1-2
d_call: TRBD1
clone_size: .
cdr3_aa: CASTESGTGNGYTF
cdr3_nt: TGTGCCAGCACCGAATCCGGGACAGGGAACGGCTACACCTTC

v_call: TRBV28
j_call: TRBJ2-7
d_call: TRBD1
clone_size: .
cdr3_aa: CASISGQVVYEQYF
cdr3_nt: TGTGCCAGTATATCGGGACAGGTTGTCTACGAGCAGTACTTC

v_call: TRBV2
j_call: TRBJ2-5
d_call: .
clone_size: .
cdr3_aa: CASSGDSKETQYF
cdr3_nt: TGTGCCAGCAGTGGGGACTCCAAAGAGACCCAGTACTTC

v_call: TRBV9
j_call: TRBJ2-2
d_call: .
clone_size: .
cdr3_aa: CASSSTGGSGELFF
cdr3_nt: TGTGCCAGCAGCTCGACTGGGGGCTCCGGGGAGCTGTTTTTT

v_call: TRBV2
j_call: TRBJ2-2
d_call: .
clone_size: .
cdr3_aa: CASSPGFGFGELFF
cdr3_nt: TGTGCCAGCAGCCCAGGGTTCGGGTTCGGGGAGCTGTTTTTT

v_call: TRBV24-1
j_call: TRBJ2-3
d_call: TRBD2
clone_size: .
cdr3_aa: CATGGGGSPDTQYF
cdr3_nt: TGTGCCACCGGGGGCGGGGGGTCCCCGGATACGCAGTATTTT

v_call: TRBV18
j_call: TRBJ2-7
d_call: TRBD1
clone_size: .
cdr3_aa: CASSIRDRGTYEQYF
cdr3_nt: TGTGCCAGCTCAATCCGGGACAGGGGCACCTACGAGCAGTACTTC

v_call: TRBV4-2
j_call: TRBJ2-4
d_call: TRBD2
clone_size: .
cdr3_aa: CASSQDSGVQYF
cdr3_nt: TGTGCCAGCAGCCAAGATAGCGGGGTTCAGTACTTC

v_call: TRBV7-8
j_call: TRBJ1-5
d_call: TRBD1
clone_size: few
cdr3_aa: CASSLDRGSNQPQHF
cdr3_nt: TGTGCCAGCAGCTTAGACAGGGGAAGCAATCAGCCCCAGCATTTT

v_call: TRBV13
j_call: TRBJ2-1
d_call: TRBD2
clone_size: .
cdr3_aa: CASSFSGGAYVEQFF
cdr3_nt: TGTGCCAGCAGCTTTAGCGGGGGGGCATACGTTGAGCAGTTCTTC

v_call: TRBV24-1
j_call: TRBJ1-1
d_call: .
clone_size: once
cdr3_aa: CATTFRDKAFF
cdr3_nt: TGTGCCACCACATTCCGGGATAAAGCTTTCTTT

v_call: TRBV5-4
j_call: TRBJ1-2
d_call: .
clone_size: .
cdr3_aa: CASSRGQQIPGYTF
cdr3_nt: TGTGCCAGCAGCCGCGGACAGCAAATCCCTGGCTACACCTTC

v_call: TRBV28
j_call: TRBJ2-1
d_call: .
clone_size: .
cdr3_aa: CASSSGFHGEQFF
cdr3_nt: TGTGCCAGCAGTTCGGGGTTCCACGGTGAGCAGTTCTTC

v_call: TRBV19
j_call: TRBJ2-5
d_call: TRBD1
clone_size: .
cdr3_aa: CASSLGQGVIETQYF
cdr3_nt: TGTGCCAGTAGCCTGGGACAGGGAGTGATAGAGACCCAGTACTTC

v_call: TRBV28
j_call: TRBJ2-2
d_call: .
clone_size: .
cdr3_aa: CASSHDRSQGELFF
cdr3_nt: TGTGCCAGCAGCCATGACAGGTCTCAAGGGGAGCTGTTTTTT

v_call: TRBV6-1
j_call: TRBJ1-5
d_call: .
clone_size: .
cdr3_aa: CASSELGVGGNQPQHF
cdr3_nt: TGTGCCAGCAGTGAACTTGGGGTGGGGGGAAATCAGCCCCAGCATTTT

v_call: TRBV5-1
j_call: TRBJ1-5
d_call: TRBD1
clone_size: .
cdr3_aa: CASSTGQGDQPQHF
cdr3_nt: TGCGCCAGCAGCACGGGACAGGGAGATCAGCCCCAGCATTTT

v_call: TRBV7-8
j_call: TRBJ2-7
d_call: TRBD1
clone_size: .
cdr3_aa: CASSAGAGTGNSYEQYF
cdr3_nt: TGTGCCAGCAGCGCGGGCGCGGGGACAGGAAACTCCTACGAGCAGTACTTC

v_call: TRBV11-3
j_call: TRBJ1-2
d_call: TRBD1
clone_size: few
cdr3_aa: CAPGAGTGGWDYGYTF
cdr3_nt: TGTGCCCCGGGGGCCGGGACAGGGGGCTGGGACTATGGCTACACCTTC

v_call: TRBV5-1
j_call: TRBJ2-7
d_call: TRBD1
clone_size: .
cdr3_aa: CASSMGTAFSEQYF
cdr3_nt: TGCGCCAGCAGCATGGGGACAGCGTTTTCCGAGCAGTACTTC

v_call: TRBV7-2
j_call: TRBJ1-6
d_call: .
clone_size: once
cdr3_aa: CASSLEPSRYRSSNSPLHF
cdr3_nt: TGTGCCAGCAGCTTAGAACCCAGCCGGTACAGGTCCTCAAATTCACCCCTCCACTTT

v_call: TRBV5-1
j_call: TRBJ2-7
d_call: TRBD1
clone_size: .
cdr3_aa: CASSPTWVQGVHEQYF
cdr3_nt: TGCGCCAGCAGCCCGACCTGGGTACAGGGGGTCCACGAGCAGTACTTC

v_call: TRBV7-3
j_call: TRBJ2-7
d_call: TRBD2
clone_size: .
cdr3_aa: CASSPAGGTYEQYF
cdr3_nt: TGTGCCAGCAGCCCAGCGGGGGGGACCTACGAGCAGTACTTC

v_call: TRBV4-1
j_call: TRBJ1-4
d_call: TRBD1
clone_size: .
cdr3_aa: CASRRDRGEEKLFF
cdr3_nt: TGCGCCAGCAGGCGCGACAGGGGGGAGGAAAAACTGTTTTTT

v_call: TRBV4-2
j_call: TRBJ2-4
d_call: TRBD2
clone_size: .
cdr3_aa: CASSPKFLSAGAVAKNIQYF
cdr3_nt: TGTGCCAGCAGCCCTAAATTTTTGTCAGCGGGGGCGGTAGCCAAAAACATTCAGTACTTC

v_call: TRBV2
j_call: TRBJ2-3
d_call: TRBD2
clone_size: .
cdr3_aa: CASNEFSGGADTQYF
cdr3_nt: TGTGCCAGCAACGAGTTTAGCGGGGGGGCAGATACGCAGTATTTT

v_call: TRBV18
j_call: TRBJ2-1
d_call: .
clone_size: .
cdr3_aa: CASSPPGSYNEQFF
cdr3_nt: TGTGCCAGCTCACCACCCGGGAGTTACAATGAGCAGTTCTTC

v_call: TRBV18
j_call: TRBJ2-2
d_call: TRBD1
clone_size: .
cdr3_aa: CASSPTSGTGGNTGELFF
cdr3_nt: TGTGCCAGCTCACCGACCTCCGGGACAGGTGGGAACACCGGGGAGCTGTTTTTT

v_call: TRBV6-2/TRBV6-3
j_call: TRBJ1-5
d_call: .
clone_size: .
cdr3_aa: CASGPIGQNNQPQHF
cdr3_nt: TGTGCCAGCGGCCCTATTGGACAGAACAATCAGCCCCAGCATTTT

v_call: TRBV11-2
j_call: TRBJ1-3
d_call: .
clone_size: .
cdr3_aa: CASSRGSLSDTGNTIYF
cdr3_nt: TGTGCCAGCAGTCGAGGGTCACTCTCCGACACTGGAAACACCATATATTTT

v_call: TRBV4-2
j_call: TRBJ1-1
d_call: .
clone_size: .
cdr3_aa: CASSQDPPVEGTEAFF
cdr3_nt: TGTGCCAGCAGCCAAGATCCCCCCGTCGAGGGCACTGAAGCTTTCTTT

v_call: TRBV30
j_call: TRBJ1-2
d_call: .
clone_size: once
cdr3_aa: CAWSEGGAYAYTF
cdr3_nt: TGTGCCTGGAGTGAGGGGGGGGCCTATGCCTACACCTTC

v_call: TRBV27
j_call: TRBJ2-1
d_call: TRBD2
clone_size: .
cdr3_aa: CASSFVGGGYNEQFF
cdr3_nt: TGTGCCAGCAGTTTCGTCGGGGGGGGGTACAATGAGCAGTTCTTC

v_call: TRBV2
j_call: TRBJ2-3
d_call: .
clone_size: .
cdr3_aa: CASSPGRGLRGTDTQYF
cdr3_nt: TGTGCCAGCAGCCCCGGGCGTGGACTTCGGGGCACAGATACGCAGTATTTT

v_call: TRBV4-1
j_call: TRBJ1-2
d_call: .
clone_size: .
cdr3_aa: CASFGQSEDGYTF
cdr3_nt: TGCGCCAGCTTTGGACAGTCGGAGGATGGCTACACCTTC

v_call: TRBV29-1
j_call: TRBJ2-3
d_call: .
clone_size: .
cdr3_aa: CSVSMGLRTDTQYF
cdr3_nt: TGCAGTGTTTCAATGGGGCTTCGCACAGATACGCAGTATTTT

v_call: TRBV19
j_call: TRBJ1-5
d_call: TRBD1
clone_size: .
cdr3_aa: CASSIRTGHDQPQHF
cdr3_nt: TGTGCCAGTAGTATCAGGACAGGGCACGATCAGCCCCAGCATTTT

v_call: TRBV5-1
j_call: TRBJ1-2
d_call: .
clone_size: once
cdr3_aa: CASTPSEAKYGYTF
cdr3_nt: TGCGCCAGCACCCCCTCCGAAGCTAAGTATGGCTACACCTTC

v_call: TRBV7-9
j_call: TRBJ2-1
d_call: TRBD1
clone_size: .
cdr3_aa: CASSPGQVNNEQFF
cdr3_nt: TGTGCCAGCAGCCCGGGACAGGTGAACAATGAGCAGTTCTTC

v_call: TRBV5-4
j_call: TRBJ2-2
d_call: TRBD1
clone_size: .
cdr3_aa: CASSLRGQPNTGELFF
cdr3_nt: TGTGCCAGCAGCTTAAGGGGACAGCCGAACACCGGGGAGCTGTTTTTT

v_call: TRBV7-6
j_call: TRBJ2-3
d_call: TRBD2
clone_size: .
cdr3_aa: CASSYGLAGTRTDTQYF
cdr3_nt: TGTGCCAGCAGTTACGGACTAGCGGGGACTCGCACAGATACGCAGTATTTT

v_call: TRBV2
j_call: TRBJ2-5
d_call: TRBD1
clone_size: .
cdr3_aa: CASRQGETQYF
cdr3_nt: TGTGCCAGCAGACAGGGGGAGACCCAGTACTTC

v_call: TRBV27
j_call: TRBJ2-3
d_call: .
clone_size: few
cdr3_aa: CASSPRTAPDTQYF
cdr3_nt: TGTGCCAGCAGTCCAAGGACAGCTCCAGATACGCAGTATTTT

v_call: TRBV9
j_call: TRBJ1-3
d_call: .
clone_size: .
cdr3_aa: CASTPGGSGNTIYF
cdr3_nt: TGTGCCAGCACCCCGGGGGGCTCTGGAAACACCATATATTTT

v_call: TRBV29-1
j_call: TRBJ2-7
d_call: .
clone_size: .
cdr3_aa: CSVKDSSYEQYF
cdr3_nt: TGCAGCGTAAAGGACAGCTCCTACGAGCAGTACTTC

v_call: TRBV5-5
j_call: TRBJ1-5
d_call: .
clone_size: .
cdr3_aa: CASSYLPTASWPQHF
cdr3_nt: TGTGCCAGCAGCTACCTACCGACAGCCAGTTGGCCCCAGCATTTT

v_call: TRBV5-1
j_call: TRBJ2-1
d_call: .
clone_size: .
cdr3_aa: CASSLGLYNNNEQFF
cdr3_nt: TGCGCCAGCAGCTTGGGACTCTACAACAACAATGAGCAGTTCTTC

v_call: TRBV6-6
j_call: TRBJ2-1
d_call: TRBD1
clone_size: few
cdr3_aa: CASTRQGSYNEQFF
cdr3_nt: TGTGCCAGTACTCGACAGGGGTCCTACAATGAGCAGTTCTTC

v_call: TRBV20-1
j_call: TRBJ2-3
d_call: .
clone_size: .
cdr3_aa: CSARLDTQYF
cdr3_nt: TGCAGTGCCCGACTAGATACGCAGTATTTT

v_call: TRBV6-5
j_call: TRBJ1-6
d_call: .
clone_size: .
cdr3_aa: CATSPTAYNSPLHF
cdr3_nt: TGTGCCACTTCCCCGACAGCTTATAATTCACCCCTCCACTTT